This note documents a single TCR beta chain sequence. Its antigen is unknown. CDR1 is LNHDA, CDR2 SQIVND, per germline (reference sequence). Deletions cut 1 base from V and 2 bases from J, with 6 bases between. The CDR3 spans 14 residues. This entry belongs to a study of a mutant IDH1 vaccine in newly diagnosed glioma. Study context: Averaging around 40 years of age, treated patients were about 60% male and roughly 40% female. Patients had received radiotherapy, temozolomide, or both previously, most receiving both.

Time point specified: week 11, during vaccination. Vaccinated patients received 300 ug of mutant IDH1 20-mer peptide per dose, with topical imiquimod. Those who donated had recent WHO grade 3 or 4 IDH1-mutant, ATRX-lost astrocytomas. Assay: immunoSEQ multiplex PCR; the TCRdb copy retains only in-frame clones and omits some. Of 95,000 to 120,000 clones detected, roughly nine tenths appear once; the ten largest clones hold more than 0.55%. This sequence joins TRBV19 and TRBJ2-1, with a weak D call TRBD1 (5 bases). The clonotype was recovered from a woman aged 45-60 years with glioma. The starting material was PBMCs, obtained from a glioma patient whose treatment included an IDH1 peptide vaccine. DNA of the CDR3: TGTGCCAGTAGTATAGTAGGGGCCTACAATGAGCAGTTCTTC. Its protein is CASSIVGAYNEQFF.